This record looks at one T cell receptor beta chain sequence and its context. Sequenced by immunoSEQ multiplex PCR; TCRdb stores in-frame clones only, minus some. The data show 11,000 to 15,000 clones, roughly four fifths seen once. The data belong to a study of PD-1 blockade in classical Hodgkin lymphoma. Each patient relapsed following autologous stem cell transplantation, and prior brentuximab vedotin exposure differed. Per the germline V gene, CDR1 is SGHRS and CDR2 is YFSETQ. This CDR3 has 15 residues. V gave up 2 bases and J gave up 1 base, with 12 bases separating them. The starting material was peripheral blood mononuclear cells (PBMCs), obtained at baseline. V gene TRBV5-1 combines with J gene TRBJ2-5; D gene uncertain. The clonotype was recovered from a human donor with classical Hodgkin lymphoma. CDR3 protein: CASSFSAVVQETQYF. The CDR3 DNA follows: TGCGCCAGCAGCTTCAGTGCAGTGGTCCAAGAGACCCAGTACTTC.